A selection of T cell receptor beta chains follows, all from one sample in a study of PD-L1 blockade in urothelial cancer. Sequencing used immunoSEQ multiplex PCR; TCRdb keeps in-frame clones, though not all of them. The top ten clones hold approximately 3.8% of a sample with about 52,000 clones, approximately 81% of them seen once. The sequencing used PBMCs, collected around atezolizumab (anti-PD-L1) treatment. These TCRs come from a man between 65 and 80 years old with urothelial cancer. The CDR3 runs from the conserved cysteine through the conserved F or W. A D gene is named only where the DNA matches it firmly. The size field is filled for only some rows; it gives once, few, many or a size class.

TRBV28	-	-	TRBJ1-5	TGTGCCAGCAGGGCACCCCCAAATCAGCCCCAGCATTTT	CASRAPPNQPQHF
TRBV11-2	-	-	TRBJ2-7	TGTGCCAGCAGCTTAGGTTCAGGGGTTGGTAGCTACGAGCAGTACTTC	CASSLGSGVGSYEQYF
TRBV27	-	-	TRBJ2-2	TGTGCCAGCAGTTCTCGACAGGTCCCCGGGGAGCTGTTTTTT	CASSSRQVPGELFF
TRBV28	-	-	TRBJ1-2	TGTGCCAGCAGTTTCTGGGCAGGCAATAAAGCCCTCTACACCTTC	CASSFWAGNKALYTF
TRBV5-5	-	TRBD1	TRBJ1-4	TGTGCCAGCAGCTTGCACCTGGACAGGGGAAATGAAAAACTGTTTTTT	CASSLHLDRGNEKLFF
TRBV2	-	TRBD1	TRBJ1-4	TGTGCCAGCAGTGGGGATTCGACAGGGAAGGGGGAAAAACTGTTTTTT	CASSGDSTGKGEKLFF
TRBV18	-	-	TRBJ2-5	TGTGCCAGCACAGGGCAAGAGACCCAGTACTTC	CASTGQETQYF
TRBV2	many	-	TRBJ2-5	TGTGCCAGCAGTGGCCGCAGGGGTTCAGAGACCCAGTACTTC	CASSGRRGSETQYF
TRBV29-1	-	TRBD2	TRBJ2-7	TGCAGCGCTGCGGGCAGACCAGGACTAGCGGGCGTCTACGAGCAGTACTTC	CSAAGRPGLAGVYEQYF
TRBV4-1	-	TRBD2	TRBJ2-3	TGCGCCAGCAGCCCTAGGGGAACTAGCGGCACAGATACGCAGTATTTT	CASSPRGTSGTDTQYF
TRBV5-4	-	-	TRBJ2-5	TGTGCCAGCAGCCAAGGACAGACCCAAGAGACCCAGTACTTC	CASSQGQTQETQYF
TRBV5-1	-	TRBD1	TRBJ1-6	TGCGCCAGCAGCTTTGGACACAGGGGTAGCTCCTATAATTCACCCCTCCACTTT	CASSFGHRGSSYNSPLHF
TRBV29-1	-	TRBD2	TRBJ2-3	TGCAGCGTCCTAGGACTAGCGGGAGAAGGAACAGATACGCAGTATTTT	CSVLGLAGEGTDTQYF
TRBV6-4	-	TRBD2	TRBJ2-1	TGTGCCAGCAGCGCCCTAGCGGGAGCGTACAATGAGCAGTTCTTC	CASSALAGAYNEQFF
TRBV9	-	TRBD2	TRBJ2-3	TGTGCCAGCAGCGTAGGGACTAGCGCAGATACGCAGTATTTT	CASSVGTSADTQYF
TRBV7-2	-	TRBD2	TRBJ2-2	TGTGCCAGTTTAGGCGGGGGGGGTTACACCGGGGAGCTGTTTTTT	CASLGGGGYTGELFF
TRBV7-9	few	-	TRBJ2-3	TGTGCCAGCAGCTTAGTAACCCTATCGGCAGATACGCAGTATTTT	CASSLVTLSADTQYF
TRBV19	once	-	TRBJ2-2	TGTGCCAGTAGTATGGGAAGAGGGTCGAACACCGGGGAGCTGTTTTTT	CASSMGRGSNTGELFF
TRBV5-4	-	-	TRBJ2-3	TGTGCCAGCAGCTGGGCCGGTAGCACAGATACGCAGTATTTT	CASSWAGSTDTQYF
TRBV11-3	-	TRBD1	TRBJ2-2	TGTGCCAGCAGCTTTGCCAGGGGGCCCGGGGAGCTGTTTTTT	CASSFARGPGELFF
TRBV5-1	-	-	TRBJ1-2	TGCGCCAGCAGCCCCCTGGGCCAGCGGAACTATGGCTACACCTTC	CASSPLGQRNYGYTF
TRBV10-3	-	-	TRBJ2-7	TGTGCCATCAGTGAGTTAGGGAGGAAAACCTACGAGCAGTACTTC	CAISELGRKTYEQYF
TRBV4-1	-	-	TRBJ1-2	TGCGCCAGCAGCCAGCTCAGAAATAACTATGGCTACACCTTC	CASSQLRNNYGYTF
TRBV19	-	TRBD2	TRBJ2-1	TGTGCCAGTAAACCCCTGGGGGGACTAGCGGGAGGGTGGGATGAGCAGTTCTTC	CASKPLGGLAGGWDEQFF
TRBV2	-	-	TRBJ1-5	TGTGCCAGCAGTGCGTCCAATCAGCCCCAGCATTTT	CASSASNQPQHF
TRBV5-5	-	TRBD2	TRBJ2-1	TGTGCCAGCAGCCCAAGCGGGGGGGCTATGGATGAGCAGTTCTTC	CASSPSGGAMDEQFF
TRBV5-5	-	-	TRBJ1-5	TGTGCCAGCAGCTTGGTTGCGGGTCTGGGCAGCAATCAGCCCCAGCATTTT	CASSLVAGLGSNQPQHF
TRBV5-1	-	-	TRBJ1-1	TGCGCCAGCAGCGTCTTACAGGGGAACACTGAAGCTTTCTTT	CASSVLQGNTEAFF
TRBV6-5	medium-sized	-	TRBJ2-1	TGTGCCAGTCAGCCCGCGGGTAACAATGAGCAGTTCTTC	CASQPAGNNEQFF
TRBV6-6	-	-	TRBJ1-3	TGTGCCAGCAGTGACCAGGATCGAAACACCATATATTTT	CASSDQDRNTIYF
TRBV7-2	few	-	TRBJ1-2	TGTGCCAGCAGCTTAGGGGGTGGGGGGGTGGCCTATGGCTACACCTTC	CASSLGGGGVAYGYTF
TRBV19	-	-	TRBJ2-1	TGTGCCAGTAGTATAGACGGACTTCCCTACAATGAGCAGTTCTTC	CASSIDGLPYNEQFF
TRBV18	-	-	TRBJ2-5	TGTGCCAGCTCACAATCACAGATACAAGAGACCCAGTACTTC	CASSQSQIQETQYF
TRBV7-9	-	TRBD1	TRBJ1-1	TGTGCCAGCAGCATGGGACAGGCAGTGAACACTGAAGCTTTCTTT	CASSMGQAVNTEAFF
TRBV7-9	-	TRBD1	TRBJ1-4	TGTGCCAGCAGCCCGACAGGGGGCGGTGAAAAACTGTTTTTT	CASSPTGGGEKLFF
TRBV7-9	-	-	TRBJ2-3	TGTGCCAGCAGCCTAGGGACTTCACCCACAGATACGCAGTATTTT	CASSLGTSPTDTQYF